A single sample gave rise to the 8 T cell receptor beta chains below, sequenced in a study of cytomegalovirus exposure and HLA in healthy donors. The PCR made use of 60 Vbeta and 13 Jbeta primers. Profiling relied on immunoSEQ multiplex PCR, and the TCRdb table lists in-frame clones only, not all of them. The sample records under 250,000 clones, around 86% being singletons. What was sequenced was PBMCs. The receptors were sampled from a woman between 50 and 59 years old in good health and CMV-seropositive.

V and J are TRBV4-3 and TRBJ1-6, with 10 bases identical to TRBD1. With 1 base clipped from V and 10 bases from J, the junction kept 7 bases outside the gene matches. The germline CDR1 and CDR2 sequences are LGHNA and YSLEER. This CDR3 has 16 amino acids. CDR3 in DNA: TGCGCCAGCAGCCAAGCCCCGGGACAGGGGTGGTCACCCCTCCACTTT. As protein: CASSQAPGQGWSPLHF.

This clone was recorded once. The rearrangement uses TRBV28 and TRBJ1-3; tentatively, D is TRBD1 (6 bases). The CDR3 consists of 14 residues. Trimming pared 6 bases from V and 4 bases from J, leaving 13 bases between. The germline gives CDR1 MDHEN, CDR2 SYDVKM. CDR3 DNA sequence: TGTGCCAGCAGCTTGACAGGCGACGGAAACACCATATATTTT. Protein: CASSLTGDGNTIYF.

The V and J genes are TRBV5-1 and TRBJ1-2, with D perhaps TRBD1 (5 bases). Germline lookup yields CDR1 SGHRS and CDR2 YFSETQ. V lost 0 bases and J 3 bases, leaving 12 bases between the germline ends. This CDR3 contains 15 residues. The DNA of the CDR3 is TGCGCCAGCAGCTTGGGTCCCGTAGGGGACTATGGCTACACCTTC. Translating gives CASSLGPVGDYGYTF.

The chain employs TRBV5-1 and TRBJ2-7; D is possibly TRBD1 (5 bases). The germline V gene encodes CDR1 SGHRS and CDR2 YFSETQ. This CDR3 has 13 amino acids. The V and J ends lost 4 bases and 3 bases respectively, with 11 bases between them. The CDR3 here is CASSKTEIYEQYF. DNA of the CDR3: TGCGCCAGCAGCAAGACAGAGATCTACGAGCAGTACTTC. The entire variable domain, with the rest obtained from reference TRBV5-1 and TRBJ2-7, is as follows: KAGVTQTPRYLIKTRGQQVTLSCSPISGHRSVSWYQQTPGQGLQFLFEYFSETQRNKGNFPGRFSGRQFSNSRSEMNVSTLELGDSALYLCASSKTEIYEQYFGPGTRLTVT.

The chain employs TRBV7-3 and TRBJ2-1; 9 bases align to TRBD2. CDR3 length: 14 residues. The ends lost 8 bases at V and 10 bases at J; junction bases unmatched: 12. The V gene's germline CDR1 is SGHTA and CDR2 FQGTGA. The CDR3: CASSRGLAGLEQFF. CDR3 in DNA: TGTGCCAGCTCCCGGGGTCTAGCGGGGTTGGAGCAGTTCTTC.

The rearrangement uses TRBV10-1 and TRBJ2-5, with 7 bases aligning to TRBD1. The DNA end favors TRBJ2-7, so the J call may be wrong. The CDR3 sequence is 14 residues long. Looked up from germline, CDR1 is WNHNN and CDR2 is SYGVQD (reference sequence). CDR3 amino acids: CASKDRRRPYEQYF. In DNA form, the CDR3 reads TGCGCCAGCAAGGACAGGAGGCGGCCATACGAGCAGTACTTC.

The gene calls are TRBV5-5 and TRBJ2-6; TRBD1 agrees at 11 bases. From germline, CDR1 is SGHKS and CDR2 YYEKEE (reference sequence). The CDR3 consists of 19 residues. The junction had 9 bases not matched to a gene; V was cut back by 4 bases and J by 0 bases. In DNA, the CDR3 is TGTGCCAGCAGCAGGACAGGGGGCCAACGTACCTCTGGGGCCAACGTCCTGACTTTC. Residues: CASSRTGGQRTSGANVLTF.

This clone was counted once. The chain uses TRBV7-9 and TRBJ1-2; D is possibly TRBD1 (5 bases). The CDR3 has 16 amino acids. Germline CDR1 and CDR2: SEHNR and FQNEAQ (reference sequence). Trimming cost V 6 bases and J 0 bases, with 17 bases left between them. DNA for the CDR3: TGTGCCAGCAGTATAGGGGTGACAGATTCTAACTATGGCTACACCTTC. It translates to CASSIGVTDSNYGYTF.